The 18 T cell receptor beta chains listed next were all sequenced from one sample in a study of control samples from healthy donors and cancer patients. Only in-frame clones appear in the TCRdb table, and some are missing; sequencing was by immunoSEQ multiplex PCR. The top ten clones hold around 32% of a sample with some 18,000 clones, less than 90% of them seen once. Specimen: PBMCs. These receptors all come from a woman between 70 and 85 years old with lung cancer.

This clone appeared once. V and J are TRBV2 and TRBJ2-1; 8 bases are shared with TRBD2. Unmatched junction bases numbered 6, after V lost 3 bases and J lost 2 bases. There are 16 residues in the CDR3. Germline V gives CDR1 SNHLY, CDR2 FYNNEI. The CDR3 reads CASSDGTGGPYNEQFF. The CDR3 bases are TGTGCCAGCAGTGACGGGACGGGAGGGCCCTACAATGAGCAGTTCTTC.

The chain links TRBV5-1 to TRBJ1-1; the D is unclear. Germline V gene lookup returns CDR1 SGHRS and CDR2 YFSETQ. The CDR3 contains 14 residues. V was pared by 4 bases and J by 5 bases, with 15 bases between. CDR3 residues: CASSPPGSGTEAFF. The CDR3 DNA reads as TGCGCCAGCAGCCCTCCGGGTTCGGGTACTGAAGCTTTCTTT. The full variable domain, its missing parts supplied by reference TRBV5-1 and TRBJ1-1, is KAGVTQTPRYLIKTRGQQVTLSCSPISGHRSVSWYQQTPGQGLQFLFEYFSETQRNKGNFPGRFSGRQFSNSRSEMNVSTLELGDSALYLCASSPPGSGTEAFFGQGTRLTVV.

This rearrangement joins TRBV11-1 to TRBJ2-6; D gene uncertain. The CDR3 loop spans 12 amino acids. Between the trimmed V and J ends, which lost 1 base and 11 bases, there was a span of 6 bases. The germline V gene has CDR1 SGHAT and CDR2 FQDESV (reference sequence). CDR3 region: CASSLETDVLTF. The CDR3 nucleotides read TGTGCCAGCAGCTTAGAAACCGACGTCCTGACTTTC. The variable domain in full, with the rest retrieved from reference TRBV11-1 and TRBJ2-6, is EAEVAQSPRYKITEKSQAVAFWCDPISGHATLYWYRQILGQGPELLVQFQDESVVDDSQLPKDRFSAERLKGVDSTLKIQPAELGDSAMYLCASSLETDVLTFGAGSRLTVL.

The V and J genes are TRBV10-2 and TRBJ1-2; 7 bases are shared with TRBD1. This CDR3 is built from 14 residues. Trimming took 5 bases from V and 8 from J; bases not matched to a gene: 11. The V gene's germline CDR1 is WSHSY and CDR2 SAAADI. This CDR3 reads CASSPDRNYGGYTF. The CDR3 DNA is TGCGCCAGCAGTCCGGACAGGAACTATGGCGGCTACACCTTC.

The chain couples TRBV6-2 or TRBV6-3 to TRBJ2-2; D is uncertain. The CDR3 spans 15 residues. The germline V gene has CDR1 MNHEY and CDR2 SVGEGT. V dropped 2 bases and J dropped 7 bases, with 14 bases sitting between them. CDR3 region: CASSYRQHRSGELFF. CDR3 coding DNA: TGTGCCAGCAGTTACCGACAACACCGCAGCGGGGAGCTGTTTTTT.

The chain links TRBV6-2 or TRBV6-3 to TRBJ2-7, with 7 bases that match TRBD1. CDR3 length: 12 residues. V lost 5 bases to trimming and J lost 5 bases; unmatched junction nucleotides: 3. Germline CDR1 and CDR2: MNHEY and SVGEGT. The CDR3 sequence is CASSQGGHEQYF. CDR3 DNA: TGTGCCAGCAGTCAAGGGGGCCACGAGCAGTACTTC.

The CDR3 here is CASSYPRGETQYF. CDR3 bases: TGTGCCAGCAGTTACCCTCGGGGTGAGACCCAGTACTTC. This rearrangement joins TRBV6-5 to TRBJ2-5, with D maybe TRBD2 (5 bases). The V gene's germline CDR1 is MNHEY and CDR2 SVGAGI. The V end lost 2 bases, the J end lost 5 bases, and 9 bases lay between the germline ends. CDR3 length: 13 residues.

The chain combines TRBV5-5 with TRBJ2-1, with 11 nucleotides matching TRBD1. The V segment lost 3 bases and the J segment 10 bases; nucleotides outside the gene matches: 6. CDR3 size: 14 residues. Per germline, CDR1 SGHKS and CDR2 YYEKEE (reference sequence). The CDR3 DNA sequence: TGTGCCAGCAGCTCCGGACAGGGGGCTGGAGAGCAGTTCTTC. It specifies CASSSGQGAGEQFF.

The chain uses TRBV7-2 and TRBJ2-7, with TRBD2 matching over 7 bases. CDR3 length equals 14 residues. V lost 6 bases to trimming and J lost 2 bases; unmatched junction nucleotides: 7. From germline, CDR1 is SGHTA and CDR2 FQGNSA. As DNA, the CDR3 is TGTGCCAGCAGTTTAAAAGCGGGGCCCTACGAGCAGTACTTC. It is translated as CASSLKAGPYEQYF.

In DNA, the CDR3 is TGTGCCAGCAGCTTAAGACTAGCGGGAGACGCCGGGGAGCTGTTTTTT. Encoded protein: CASSLRLAGDAGELFF. J is TRBJ2-2 and V is TRBV7-9, with 12 bases matching TRBD2. Looked up from germline, CDR1 is SEHNR and CDR2 is FQNEAQ (reference sequence). CDR3 size: 16 residues. Losses at the gene ends were 2 bases for V and 6 bases for J; bases not matched to a gene: 4.

The chain carries TRBV15 and TRBJ2-7; D remains ambiguous. V lost 3 bases and J lost 7, with 16 bases in between. This CDR3 is built from 14 residues. The germline CDR1 and CDR2 sequences are LNHNV and YYDKDF (reference sequence). As DNA, the CDR3 is TGTGCCACCAGCAGCTTCGTGTTAGGGAATGAGCAGTACTTC. This encodes CATSSFVLGNEQYF.

The chain joins TRBV19 to TRBJ2-4; a possible D gene is TRBD2 (6 bases). The CDR3 has 16 amino acids. Germline V lookup: CDR1 LNHDA, CDR2 SQIVND (reference sequence). The V end lost 9 bases, the J end lost 0 bases, and 18 bases lay between the germline ends. The CDR3 region is CASRDSTVLAKNIQYF. In nucleotides, the CDR3 is TGTGCCAGCCGGGACTCAACTGTGCTAGCCAAAAACATTCAGTACTTC.

This clone turned up a few times. The chain links TRBV27 to TRBJ2-7; D call uncertain. Germline CDR1 MNHEY, CDR2 SMNVEV (reference sequence). The CDR3 covers 13 residues. With 4 bases removed from V and 3 bases from J, the gap between germline ends came to 10 bases. The CDR3 sequence is CASSSTNHYEQYF. In nucleotides, the CDR3 is TGTGCCAGCAGTTCGACAAATCACTACGAGCAGTACTTC.

V usage is TRBV5-1 and J usage is TRBJ2-1; 7 bases align to TRBD2. The CDR3 has 14 amino acids. Germline lookup yields CDR1 SGHRS and CDR2 YFSETQ. The ends lost 2 bases at V and 9 bases at J; junction bases unmatched: 8. The CDR3 protein is CASSFGAGTGEQFF. CDR3 in DNA: TGCGCCAGCAGCTTTGGAGCGGGAACGGGTGAGCAGTTCTTC.

V usage is TRBV9 and J usage is TRBJ1-6, with D tentatively TRBD1 (5 bases). Germline V gene lookup returns CDR1 SGDLS and CDR2 YYNGEE. This CDR3 is built from 14 residues. The ends were cut back, 6 bases at V and 7 bases at J, with 14 bases in the middle. Here the CDR3 DNA reads TGTGCCAGCAACGCAAGGGGTGAAAATTCACCCCTCCACTTT. Translation: CASNARGENSPLHF. The complete variable domain, with remaining parts taken from reference TRBV9 and TRBJ1-6, reads DSGVTQTPKHLITATGQRVTLRCSPRSGDLSVYWYQQSLDQGLQFLIQYYNGEERAKGNILERFSAQQFPDLHSELNLSSLELGDSALYFCASNARGENSPLHFGNGTRLTVT.

This rearrangement joins TRBV2 to TRBJ2-1; tentative D call: TRBD2 (6 bases). Germline assignment: CDR1 SNHLY and CDR2 FYNNEI. The germline V and J ends were trimmed by 9 bases and 2 bases, with 17 bases remaining between them. CDR3 size: 15 residues. The CDR3 bases are TGTGCCAGGGCAAAGGGGCGGGACGCCTACAATGAGCAGTTCTTC. It is translated as CARAKGRDAYNEQFF.

V is TRBV30 and J is TRBJ1-6; unclear D gene. Trimming left V 5 bases short and J 7 bases short, with 12 bases between. This CDR3 has 13 residues. The germline V gene has CDR1 GTSNPN and CDR2 SVGIG (reference sequence). CDR3 sequence reads: CAWARVLNSPLHF. Here the CDR3 DNA reads TGTGCCTGGGCCCGGGTCCTGAATTCACCCCTCCACTTT.

Only a few counts were recorded for this clone. This chain links TRBV3-1 (or the pseudogene TRBV3-2) with TRBJ2-5; possibly TRBD1 or TRBD2 for D (6 bases each). With 10 bases removed from V and 1 base from J, the gap between germline ends came to 10 bases. This CDR3 region has 12 residues. Germline CDR1 and CDR2: LGHDT and YNNKEL (reference sequence). The CDR3 loop is CATRGLQETQYF. The CDR3 DNA follows: TGTGCCACCAGGGGACTCCAAGAGACCCAGTACTTC.